Below, 23 T cell receptor beta chains from the same sample are listed, as sequenced in a study of cytomegalovirus exposure and HLA in healthy donors. The protocol was immunoSEQ multiplex PCR, while the TCRdb copy is restricted to in-frame clones and leaves out a portion. The top ten hold 2.9% of the sample, which has 200,000 to 250,000 clones, 80% to 90% seen once. Material for sequencing was PBMCs. The receptors shown here come from a woman younger than 35 in good health and CMV-seronegative.

This chain uses TRBV15 with TRBJ2-1; no clear D gene. Trimming removed 3 bases at V and 3 bases at J, with 3 bases between. The CDR3 length is 12 residues. The V gene's germline CDR1 is LNHNV and CDR2 YYDKDF (reference sequence). The CDR3 DNA follows: TGTGCCACCAGCAGCTACTACAATGAGCAGTTCTTC. This translates into CATSSYYNEQFF. Using reference TRBV15 and TRBJ2-1 for the parts outside the CDR3, the full variable domain is DAMVIQNPRYQVTQFGKPVTLSCSQTLNHNVMYWYQQKSSQAPKLLFHYYDKDFNNEADTPDNFQSRRPNTSFCFLDIRSPGLGDTAMYLCATSSYYNEQFFGPGTRLTVL.

The chain couples TRBV7-9 to TRBJ2-3; perhaps TRBD1 as D (5 bases). The germline V gene has CDR1 SEHNR and CDR2 FQNEAQ (reference sequence). V lost 5 bases, J lost 0 bases, and 21 bases lay in between. This CDR3 region has 18 residues. The CDR3 DNA follows: TGTGCCAGCAGCCAAAGTCCGCTAGGGGCGTCTAGCACAGATACGCAGTATTTT. Amino acids: CASSQSPLGASSTDTQYF. Using reference TRBV7-9 and TRBJ2-3 for the parts outside the CDR3, the full variable domain is DTGVSQNPRHKITKRGQNVTFRCDPISEHNRLYWYRQTLGQGPEFLTYFQNEAQLEKSRLLSDRFSAERPKGSFSTLEIQRTEQGDSAMYLCASSQSPLGASSTDTQYFGPGTRLTVL.

V and J are TRBV27 and TRBJ2-6; 8 bases match TRBD1. The CDR3 contains 17 residues. The trim removed 3 bases at V and 1 base at J, leaving 5 bases unmatched. Germline values: CDR1 MNHEY, CDR2 SMNVEV (reference sequence). The CDR3 loop is CASSFGQGQSGANVLTF. Written as DNA, the CDR3 is TGTGCCAGCAGTTTCGGACAGGGTCAGTCTGGGGCCAACGTCCTGACTTTC.

This chain joins TRBV2 and TRBJ2-7; 8 bases fit TRBD2. Trimming removed 6 bases from V and 4 bases from J; junction bases left unmatched: 5. CDR1 is SNHLY and CDR2 is FYNNEI in the germline V gene. This CDR3 is 13 amino acids long. CDR3 sequence (DNA): TGTGCCAGCAGAAGCGGGAGTAATTACGAGCAGTACTTC. Residues: CASRSGSNYEQYF.

The chain employs TRBV28 and TRBJ2-7; TRBD1 matches at 8 bases. The CDR3 is made up of 15 amino acids. With V trimmed by 8 bases and J by 6 bases, 15 bases remained unmatched. In germline, CDR1 is MDHEN, CDR2 SYDVKM. The CDR3 DNA follows: TGTGCCAGCCGAGAAATGACAGGGGTCTCAAGCGAGCAGTACTTC. Amino acids: CASREMTGVSSEQYF.

The V gene is TRBV4-1, the J gene TRBJ1-1; D is possibly TRBD1 (6 bases). Germline CDR1 reads MGHRA; CDR2 reads YSYEKL. The CDR3 runs 15 residues. The germline V and J ends were trimmed by 4 bases and 4 bases, with 16 bases remaining between them. The CDR3 DNA reads TGCGCCAGCAGCCCGAAACAGGGTACGGTCACTGAAGCTTTCTTT. This translates into CASSPKQGTVTEAFF.

The chain uses TRBV7-2 and TRBJ2-5; D possibly corresponds to TRBD2 (6 bases). Germline lookup yields CDR1 SGHTA and CDR2 FQGNSA. The CDR3 has 15 residues. The V end was cut by 3 bases, the J end by 3 bases, with 14 bases between. The CDR3 DNA follows: TGTGCCAGCAGCTTCCCCGACGGCGGGGAAGAGACCCAGTACTTC. This encodes CASSFPDGGEETQYF.

The V call is TRBV10-3, the J call TRBJ1-2, with D tentatively TRBD1 (5 bases). V lost 3 bases and J lost 2, with 10 bases in between. Germline V lookup: CDR1 ENHRY, CDR2 SYGVKD. This CDR3 region has 14 residues. The CDR3 DNA reads as TGTGCCATCAGTGAAGGGGTGCCAAACTATGGCTACACCTTC. Encoded protein: CAISEGVPNYGYTF.

The chain joins TRBV27 to TRBJ2-7, with 7 bases identical to TRBD1. Germline CDR1 is MNHEY and CDR2 is SMNVEV (reference sequence). With V trimmed by 5 bases and J by 2 bases, 9 bases remained unmatched. The CDR3 has 15 residues. The DNA of the CDR3 is TGTGCCAGCAGTCGACAGACAGGGTCGGCCTACGAGCAGTACTTC. Amino acids: CASSRQTGSAYEQYF.

The chain is built from TRBV28 and TRBJ1-1, with D perhaps TRBD1 (5 bases). The CDR3 runs 17 residues. Trimming removed 2 bases from V and 2 bases from J, with 18 bases in between. Germline-derived CDR1 and CDR2 are MDHEN and SYDVKM. CDR3 bases: TGTGCCAGCAGTTTAATCTTTGGGGCGACGTTTAACACTGAAGCTTTCTTT. Its translation: CASSLIFGATFNTEAFF.

This chain connects TRBV7-9 to TRBJ2-7, with D possibly TRBD2 on 5 matching bases. CDR3 length: 16 amino acids. Germline V lookup: CDR1 SEHNR, CDR2 FQNEAQ (reference sequence). Trimming stripped 4 bases from V and 1 base from J, with 17 bases between. In nucleotides, the CDR3 is TGTGCCAGCAGCTCGGATCGCGGAGGCCCTTCCTACGAGCAGTACTTC. Translating it yields CASSSDRGGPSYEQYF.

The CDR3 sequence: CASSQGQGGSDGYTF. The CDR3 DNA sequence: TGTGCCAGCAGCCAAGGACAGGGTGGGTCGGATGGCTACACCTTC. The chain links TRBV4-2 to TRBJ1-2; 7 nucleotides line up with TRBD1. CDR1 is LGHNA, CDR2 YNFKEQ, per germline. Trimming at V came to 1 base and at J to 6 bases, leaving 8 bases not matched to a gene. This CDR3 has 15 amino acids.

This chain uses TRBV19 with TRBJ2-1; 7 nucleotides align to TRBD2. The CDR3 runs 16 residues. With 2 bases clipped from V and 10 bases from J, the junction kept 14 bases outside the gene matches. Germline assignment: CDR1 LNHDA and CDR2 SQIVND (reference sequence). CDR3 in amino acids: CASSIKGGSAVGEQFF. The CDR3 coding sequence is TGTGCCAGTAGTATAAAGGGCGGGAGCGCCGTGGGGGAGCAGTTCTTC.

The rearrangement links TRBV9 to TRBJ2-2, with a possible D match to TRBD2 (6 bases). The CDR3 is 16 amino acids. The V gene lost 4 bases and the J gene lost 6 bases, with 19 bases spanning the gap. Looked up from germline, CDR1 is SGDLS and CDR2 is YYNGEE. The CDR3 sequence is CASSFRDSSAPGELFF. The CDR3 coding sequence is TGTGCCAGCAGCTTCCGGGACTCGAGCGCACCCGGGGAGCTGTTTTTT.

This clone was recorded once. The V gene is TRBV30, the J gene TRBJ1-2, with 9 bases lining up with TRBD1. CDR3 length: 13 residues. Looked up from germline, CDR1 is GTSNPN and CDR2 is SVGIG (reference sequence). After removal of 5 bases from V and 3 bases from J, the junction contained 4 bases not matched to a gene. The CDR3 spells CAWGTGNYYGYTF. CDR3 bases: TGTGCCTGGGGGACAGGGAACTACTATGGCTACACCTTC.

V gene TRBV15 combines with J gene TRBJ2-1; D may be TRBD2 (5 bases). Trimming stripped 3 bases from V and 5 bases from J, with 17 bases between. Germline loops: CDR1 LNHNV, CDR2 YYDKDF (reference sequence). The CDR3 has 16 residues. CDR3 sequence reads: CATSRRPGYANNEQFF. The DNA for the CDR3 is TGTGCCACCAGCAGGCGGCCGGGGTACGCTAACAATGAGCAGTTCTTC.

This rearrangement joins TRBV19 to TRBJ2-1; 8 bases map to TRBD2. The CDR3 has 15 residues. Germline V gene sequence: CDR1 LNHDA, CDR2 SQIVND (reference sequence). Trimming removed 5 bases from V and 0 bases from J; junction bases left unmatched: 3. For the CDR3, the DNA is TGTGCCAGTAGTTTAGCGGGGAGCTCCTACAATGAGCAGTTCTTC. Translating gives CASSLAGSSYNEQFF.

The chain employs TRBV7-9 and TRBJ1-2; possibly TRBD1 for D (6 bases). The CDR3 consists of 18 residues. Trimming removed 5 bases at V and 3 bases at J, with 25 bases between. Germline CDR1 is SEHNR and CDR2 is FQNEAQ (reference sequence). The CDR3 sequence: CASSPSVSGAREDYGYTF. DNA of the CDR3: TGTGCCAGCAGCCCATCAGTGTCAGGGGCCAGGGAAGACTATGGCTACACCTTC.

The rearrangement links TRBV19 to TRBJ1-2, with TRBD1 identical over 7 bases. This CDR3 comprises 12 residues. Germline CDR1 and CDR2: LNHDA and SQIVND (reference sequence). With 6 bases clipped from V and 4 bases from J, the junction kept 2 bases outside the gene matches. The CDR3 is CASRRDSYGYTF. CDR3 DNA sequence: TGTGCCAGTAGACGGGACAGCTATGGCTACACCTTC.

The chain carries TRBV9 and TRBJ2-1; D possibly corresponds to TRBD2 (5 bases). V lost 0 bases and J 8 bases, leaving 15 bases between the germline ends. The CDR3 sequence is 15 residues long. Germline V gene lookup returns CDR1 SGDLS and CDR2 YYNGEE. The CDR3 DNA follows: TGTGCCAGCAGCGTAGCTGAGGGAAGGTTAGATGAGCAGTTCTTC. The encoded protein is CASSVAEGRLDEQFF.

V gene TRBV27 combines with J gene TRBJ2-5; tentatively, D is TRBD2 (5 bases). This CDR3 has 14 residues. With 0 bases removed from V and 5 bases from J, the gap between germline ends came to 10 bases. Germline-derived CDR1 and CDR2 are MNHEY and SMNVEV (reference sequence). The CDR3 sequence is CASSLSASIETQYF. CDR3 DNA sequence: TGTGCCAGCAGTTTATCGGCTAGCATCGAGACCCAGTACTTC.

This clone was seen a handful of times. The chain employs TRBV6-1 and TRBJ2-7, with TRBD1 matching 10 bases. The V gene end was trimmed by 3 bases and the J gene end by 4 bases; junction bases not matched to a gene: 9. CDR1 is MNHNS, CDR2 SASEGT, per germline. This CDR3 contains 16 residues. In DNA, the CDR3 is TGTGCCAGCAGTGACCGAGGACAGGGGGGAATTTACGAGCAGTACTTC. As protein: CASSDRGQGGIYEQYF.

The V call is TRBV7-9, the J call TRBJ1-1; possible D gene TRBD1, 5 bases. Trimming took 10 bases from V and 4 from J, leaving 16 bases between them. Germline CDR1 and CDR2: SEHNR and FQNEAQ (reference sequence). This CDR3 spans 13 amino acids. The CDR3 loop reads CATRAGGSTEAFF. Here the CDR3 DNA reads TGTGCCACACGGGCCGGGGGTAGCACTGAAGCTTTCTTT.